A selection of T cell receptor beta chains follows, all from one sample in a study of human T cells and chemical hapten exposure. TCRdb used MiXCR to reprocess the RACE reads, holding one entry per CDR3 protein. This repertoire shows approximately 80,000 distinct CDR3 sequences, roughly 10% found once; its top ten account for approximately 4.4%. The sequencing here drew on whole blood, taken in connection with sensitization to the hapten diphenylcyclopropenone (DPC). These TCRs come from a woman aged 50 to 60 with alopecia areata. Some clones in this sample may be carry-over from other donors' samples. Each CDR3 is given with its conserved first and last residue. A D gene is named only where the DNA matches it firmly. A row's size may be missing; if present it is once, few, many or a size class.

>few|TRBV27|TRBJ1-2|.
CASSRWGADYGYTF
TGTGCCAGCAGTAGGTGGGGGGCCGACTATGGCTACACCTTC
>many|TRBV2|TRBJ2-7|TRBD1
CASRVGTGANEQYF
TGTGCCAGCCGAGTCGGGACAGGGGCCAACGAGCAGTACTTC
>few|TRBV5-1|TRBJ2-3|.
CASSLGPPEDTQYF
TGCGCCAGCAGCTTAGGTCCGCCTGAAGATACGCAGTATTTT
>.|TRBV2|TRBJ1-1|.
CASTDRWRNTEAFF
TGTGCCAGCACCGACCGATGGAGGAACACTGAAGCTTTCTTT
>.|TRBV24-1|TRBJ2-1|.
CATSDYVEQFF
TGTGCCACCAGTGATTATGTTGAGCAGTTCTTC
>few|TRBV5-8|TRBJ2-7|.
CASSLVGRYEQYF
TGTGCCAGCAGCTTGGTCGGCAGGTACGAGCAGTACTTC
>many|TRBV20-1|TRBJ1-6|.
CSASRGSTSSYNSPLHF
TGCAGTGCTAGCAGGGGATCCACGAGCTCCTATAATTCACCCCTCCACTTT
>many|TRBV28|TRBJ2-3|.
CASSSRETQYF
TGTGCCAGCAGTTCCAGGGAGACGCAGTATTTT
>many|TRBV6-6|TRBJ2-6|.
CASSLSGSGANVLTF
TGTGCCAGCAGTCTCTCGGGCTCTGGGGCCAACGTCCTGACTTTC
>few|TRBV18|TRBJ1-4|.
CASSSGGREGEKLFF
TGTGCCAGCTCATCAGGAGGGCGCGAGGGTGAAAAACTGTTTTTT
>many|TRBV3-1|TRBJ2-1|.
CASSQDWGLPTSEQFF
TGTGCCAGCAGCCAAGATTGGGGACTTCCTACAAGCGAGCAGTTCTTC
>many|TRBV28|TRBJ1-3|.
CASRGSPPSGNTIYF
TGTGCCAGCCGCGGTAGTCCGCCCTCTGGAAACACCATATATTTT
>.|TRBV20-1|TRBJ1-1|.
CSARVPGRTEAFF
TGCAGTGCTAGAGTACCGGGGAGAACTGAAGCTTTCTTT
>few|TRBV6-2/TRBV6-3|TRBJ2-2|.
CASSYAGKNTGELFF
TGTGCCAGCAGTTACGCTGGGAAGAACACCGGGGAGCTGTTTTTT
>few|TRBV12-3/TRBV12-4|TRBJ1-5|.
CASSLREVNQPQHF
TGTGCCAGCAGTTTGCGGGAGGTCAATCAGCCCCAGCATTTT
>many|TRBV18|TRBJ1-1|TRBD1
CASSPTGGKTEAFF
TGTGCCAGCTCACCGACAGGGGGAAAGACTGAAGCTTTCTTT
>few|TRBV2|TRBJ2-3|.
CAGSYESTDTQYF
TGTGCCGGCTCTTACGAAAGCACAGATACGCAGTATTTT